Below are 15 T cell receptor beta chains sequenced from a single sample in a study of OX40 agonist ivuxolimab in advanced cancers. The repertoire was sequenced with immunoSEQ multiplex PCR; TCRdb's copy has only in-frame clones and lacks some. The profile shows tens of thousands of clones, over 75% of them singletons. Material: CD4+ or CD8+ T cells sorted from blood, obtained in a trial of the OX40 agonist ivuxolimab. These receptors all stem from an adult with an advanced solid tumor such as melanoma, head and neck, liver or kidney cancer.

The chain links TRBV9 to TRBJ2-6, with D perhaps assigned TRBD1 or TRBD2 (6 bases each). This CDR3 spans 17 amino acids. The V gene lost 3 bases and the J gene lost 0 bases, with 13 bases spanning the gap. Germline V CDR1 and CDR2: SGDLS, YYNGEE. CDR3 bases: TGTGCCAGCAGCGCCACAGGGACTCGCTCTGGGGCCAACGTCCTGACTTTC. Residues: CASSATGTRSGANVLTF. The variable domain in full, with the rest retrieved from reference TRBV9 and TRBJ2-6, is DSGVTQTPKHLITATGQRVTLRCSPRSGDLSVYWYQQSLDQGLQFLIQYYNGEERAKGNILERFSAQQFPDLHSELNLSSLELGDSALYFCASSATGTRSGANVLTFGAGSRLTVL.

This chain connects TRBV19 to TRBJ2-2, with 7 nucleotides matching TRBD2. The CDR3 length is 15 residues. Germline trimming cut 6 bases from V and 5 bases from J; bases unmatched to any gene: 9. Germline V gene lookup returns CDR1 LNHDA and CDR2 SQIVND (reference sequence). Here the CDR3 DNA reads TGTGCCAGTAGGCAGGGAGGGGCATGGACCGGGGAGCTGTTTTTT. Translated, it gives CASRQGGAWTGELFF.

This chain connects TRBV9 to TRBJ2-1; D possibly corresponds to TRBD2 (7 bases). The CDR3 spans 15 residues. Germline CDR1 SGDLS, CDR2 YYNGEE. V lost 4 bases to trimming and J lost 4 bases, with 15 bases between them. The chain's CDR3 is CASSPRRGGYNEQFF. In DNA form, the CDR3 reads TGTGCCAGCAGCCCACGAAGGGGGGGATACAATGAGCAGTTCTTC.

The chain uses TRBV19 and TRBJ2-1, with D perhaps TRBD1 or TRBD2 (5 bases each). The V gene's germline CDR1 is LNHDA and CDR2 SQIVND (reference sequence). This CDR3 region has 15 residues. Trimming took off 2 bases at V and 7 bases at J, with 15 bases between the two ends. The DNA for the CDR3 is TGTGCCAGTAGTATACCCCCGGGACGGAGAAATGAGCAGTTCTTC. This encodes CASSIPPGRRNEQFF.

The V and J genes are TRBV2 and TRBJ2-7; D is uncertain. Trimming stripped 6 bases from V and 3 bases from J, with 18 bases between. The germline V gene encodes CDR1 SNHLY and CDR2 FYNNEI. There are 15 residues in the CDR3. The CDR3 DNA is TGTGCCAGCAGCTCACGCCGCGGCACCGGCTACGAGCAGTACTTC. This codes for CASSSRRGTGYEQYF.

The chain is built from TRBV5-4 and TRBJ2-3; D gene uncertain. V was cut by 3 bases and J by 0 bases, with 14 bases left in between. Germline loops: CDR1 SGHNT, CDR2 YYREEE (reference sequence). CDR3 length: 16 amino acids. In DNA, the CDR3 is TGTGCCAGCAGCTCCCGCATTAAAGCGAGCACAGATACGCAGTATTTT. Translated: CASSSRIKASTDTQYF.

This clone was counted only a few times. The V call is TRBV28, the J call TRBJ1-2, with D tentatively TRBD1 (5 bases). CDR1 MDHEN and CDR2 SYDVKM come from the germline V gene. V was cut by 6 bases and J by 8 bases, with 19 bases left in between. The CDR3 runs 14 residues. CDR3 protein: CASRLSQEGVGYTF. In DNA form, the CDR3 reads TGTGCCAGCAGACTTTCCCAGGAAGGGGTGGGCTACACCTTC.

The chain has TRBV7-2 and TRBJ2-3; D is ambiguous. V was shortened by 7 bases and J by 9 bases, with 14 bases between the two germline ends. The CDR3 is 12 amino acids. Germline V gene lookup returns CDR1 SGHTA and CDR2 FQGNSA. In nucleotides, the CDR3 is TGTGCCAGCACCTACTGGGCGCAGACGCAGTATTTT. It encodes CASTYWAQTQYF.

The genes are TRBV5-6 and TRBJ2-7; D perhaps matches TRBD2 (5 bases). Germline V gene data show CDR1 as SGHDT and CDR2 as YYEEEE. Trimming took 2 bases from V and 7 from J, leaving 22 bases between them. There are 16 residues in the CDR3. The CDR3: CASSFEGSQATAEQYF. The CDR3 nucleotides are TGTGCCAGCAGCTTCGAGGGCAGTCAAGCGACTGCTGAGCAGTACTTC. Using reference TRBV5-6 and TRBJ2-7 for the parts outside the CDR3, the full variable domain is DAGVTQSPTHLIKTRGQQVTLRCSPKSGHDTVSWYQQALGQGPQFIFQYYEEEERQRGNFPDRFSGHQFPNYSSELNVNALLLGDSALYLCASSFEGSQATAEQYFGPGTRLTVT.

This rearrangement joins TRBV15 to TRBJ2-2, with D unclear. Germline-derived CDR1 and CDR2 are LNHNV and YYDKDF (reference sequence). The CDR3 spans 14 residues. V dropped 0 bases and J dropped 5 bases, with 7 bases sitting between them. Here the CDR3 reads CATSRDPRTGELFF. The CDR3 nucleotides are TGTGCCACCAGCAGAGATCCCAGGACCGGGGAGCTGTTTTTT.

J is TRBJ1-1 and V is TRBV6-5; D remains unclear. The CDR3 sequence is 12 residues long. Germline loops: CDR1 MNHEY, CDR2 SVGAGI. V lost 2 bases, J lost 1 base, and 2 bases lay in between. The CDR3: CASSYANTEAFF. The CDR3 region has the DNA TGTGCCAGCAGTTACGCGAACACTGAAGCTTTCTTT.

The rearrangement links TRBV5-1 to TRBJ2-5; 8 nucleotides align to TRBD2. The V gene's germline CDR1 is SGHRS and CDR2 YFSETQ. J gave up 7 bases and V 5 bases, and 13 bases lay outside the gene matches. CDR3 length equals 15 residues. The chain's CDR3 is CASRPASGGSGTQYF. CDR3 bases: TGCGCCAGCAGGCCAGCCAGCGGGGGTAGTGGGACCCAGTACTTC.

This chain uses TRBV7-8 with TRBJ2-7; D possibly corresponds to TRBD1 (6 bases). The ends were cut back, 3 bases at V and 5 bases at J, with 11 bases in the middle. The CDR3 has 13 residues. CDR1 SGHVS and CDR2 FQNEAQ come from the germline V gene. The CDR3 DNA sequence: TGTGCCAGCAGCTTTGACAGGTCGCACGAGCAGTACTTC. Its translation is CASSFDRSHEQYF.

This clone occurred a few times. The V call is TRBV27, the J call TRBJ1-2, with TRBD1 matching 8 bases. J gave up 8 bases and V 5 bases, and 7 bases lay outside the gene matches. In germline, CDR1 is MNHEY, CDR2 SMNVEV (reference sequence). The CDR3 totals 13 residues. The CDR3 nucleotides read TGTGCCAGCAGTCCCCTCGGACAGGGCGGCTACACCTTC. Translating it yields CASSPLGQGGYTF.

This clone showed up just once. A junction end diverges from the germline sequence, so it may reflect a read error. The chain links TRBV2 to TRBJ1-2; D ambiguous. This CDR3 is 14 amino acids long. From germline, CDR1 is SNHLY and CDR2 FYNNEI. The CDR3 here is CASREAPGNYGYTF. The CDR3 DNA reads TGTGCCAGCAGGGAAGCCCCGGGGAACTATGGCTACACCTTC. Based on the CDR3 plus reference TRBV2 and TRBJ1-2, the full variable domain is EPEVTQTPSHQVTQMGQEVILRCVPISNHLYFYWYRQILGQKVEFLVSFYNNEISEKSEIFDDQFSVERPDGSNFTLKIRSTKLEDSAMYFCASREAPGNYGYTFGSGTRLTVV.